The 20 T cell receptor beta chains given below trace back to one sample, sequenced in a study of T cells in Graves' hyperthyroidism and ophthalmopathy. Researchers took RNA transcripts and amplified the TCR beta CDR3 regions from them. Carried out on the TCR CDR3, a first-round RT-PCR used the HTBI primer set. TCRdb re-derived calls from the multiplex PCR reads in MiXCR, one entry per CDR3 protein. This sample has about 370,000 distinct CDR3 sequences, with 13% to 15% found just once. The sample taken for sequencing was blood. These TCRs come from a woman in her sixties with Graves' ophthalmopathy.

This clonotype came up a few times. The V call is TRBV6-2 or TRBV6-3, the J call TRBJ2-5, with 7 bases aligning to TRBD1. Germline V CDR1 and CDR2: MNHEY, SVGEGT. Trimming took 7 bases from V and 7 from J; bases not matched to a gene: 9. This CDR3 comprises 13 residues. The CDR3 region is CASTQTGMGTQYF. In DNA, the CDR3 is TGTGCCAGCACACAGACAGGGATGGGGACCCAGTACTTC.

This clonotype was counted at least ten times. V is TRBV20-1 and J is TRBJ1-1; D gene unclear. Germline V gives CDR1 DFQATT, CDR2 SNEGSKA (reference sequence). The CDR3 has 13 amino acids. V was clipped by 0 bases and J by 4 bases, with 9 bases between them. This CDR3 reads CSARDPSGTEAFF. The CDR3 DNA follows: TGCAGTGCTAGAGATCCGAGTGGCACTGAAGCTTTCTTT.

The genes are TRBV6-1 and TRBJ2-7, with D tentatively TRBD2 (5 bases). Germline CDR1 and CDR2: MNHNS and SASEGT. V lost 0 bases, J lost 6 bases, and 9 bases lay in between. The CDR3 has 13 residues. The CDR3 DNA follows: TGTGCCAGCAGTGAAGCTAGAGGGTTCGAGCAGTACTTC. Its translation: CASSEARGFEQYF.

This clonotype has ten or more counts. The chain combines TRBV6-1 with TRBJ2-7; D possibly corresponds to TRBD1 (5 bases). The CDR3 extends over 13 amino acids. V was shortened by 7 bases and J by 0 bases, with 10 bases between the two germline ends. Germline CDR1 MNHNS, CDR2 SASEGT. The CDR3 bases are TGTGCCAGCACCACCAGGGACTCCTACGAGCAGTACTTC. Protein: CASTTRDSYEQYF.

Of note for this clonotype: Given a much more abundant clone one base away, this may be a read error. The chain joins TRBV20-1 to TRBJ2-5, with D tentatively TRBD2 (6 bases). Germline CDR1 is DFQATT and CDR2 is SNEGSKA (reference sequence). V was clipped by 3 bases and J by 2 bases, with 13 bases between them. This CDR3 has 14 amino acids. CDR3 nucleotides: TGCAGTGCTAGGTCTAGCGAGATACAAGAGACCCAGTACTTC. This translates into CSARSSEIQETQYF.

This clonotype occurred many times. The V and J genes are TRBV12-3 or TRBV12-4 and TRBJ2-7; 8 bases match TRBD1. The junction had 6 bases not matched to a gene; V was cut back by 6 bases and J by 2 bases. The length of the CDR3 is 14 residues. The CDR3: CASSDRGLTYEQYF. Written as DNA, the CDR3 is TGTGCCAGCAGCGACAGGGGCCTGACCTACGAGCAGTACTTC.

This clonotype was detected ten times or more. CDR3 loop: CASTPSLGTRRLAVETQYF. The CDR3, as DNA: TGTGCCAGCACCCCCTCCCTGGGGACAAGGAGGCTGGCAGTGGAGACCCAGTACTTC. The chain recombines TRBV28 with TRBJ2-5; possibly TRBD1 for D (6 bases). The V end lost 7 bases, the J end lost 5 bases, and 32 bases lay between the germline ends. The CDR3 has 19 amino acids. Germline values: CDR1 MDHEN, CDR2 SYDVKM.

The chain employs TRBV6-5 and TRBJ2-5; 9 bases line up with TRBD1. CDR3 size: 15 residues. With V trimmed by 2 bases and J by 2 bases, 3 bases remained unmatched. Germline V gene data show CDR1 as MNHEY and CDR2 as SVGAGI. The CDR3 sequence: CASSYGDRVQETQYF. CDR3 coding DNA: TGTGCCAGCAGTTACGGGGACAGGGTTCAAGAGACCCAGTACTTC.

This clonotype showed up many times. The rearrangement joins TRBV3-1 to TRBJ2-3, with TRBD2 matching 11 bases. The CDR3 is 15 amino acids. From germline, CDR1 is LGHDT and CDR2 YNNKEL (reference sequence). The V segment lost 2 bases and the J segment 6 bases; nucleotides outside the gene matches: 4. The CDR3 region has the DNA TGTGCCAGCAGCCAAACTAGCGGGAGATTGGATACGCAGTATTTT. This translates into CASSQTSGRLDTQYF.

This clonotype was observed many times. V and J are TRBV28 and TRBJ2-7; D unresolved. Trimming removed 5 bases from V and 4 bases from J, with 9 bases in between. The CDR3 has 12 residues. Germline CDR1 is MDHEN and CDR2 is SYDVKM. CDR3 region: CASSPRLYEQYF. CDR3 in DNA: TGTGCCAGCAGTCCCCGGTTATACGAGCAGTACTTC.

This clonotype was picked up a small number of times. The J gene is TRBJ2-7, the V gene TRBV9, with D unresolved. V dropped 2 bases and J dropped 6 bases, with 12 bases sitting between them. Germline V gene sequence: CDR1 SGDLS, CDR2 YYNGEE. The CDR3 contains 13 residues. CDR3 sequence: CASSVYYVGEQYF. The CDR3 DNA is TGTGCCAGCAGCGTCTACTACGTCGGCGAGCAGTACTTC.

This rearrangement joins TRBV29-1 to TRBJ2-7, with 14 positions matching TRBD2. The CDR3 is 16 residues long. CDR1 and CDR2 from the germline V gene are SQVTM and ANQGSEA. V lost 5 bases and J lost 1; bases outside the gene matches: 7. CDR3 DNA: TGCAGCGTTACCGGGACTAGCGGGAGCCTTTCCTACGAGCAGTACTTC. It translates to CSVTGTSGSLSYEQYF.

The table lists this clonotype with a few counts. This chain uses TRBV5-1 with TRBJ1-1; 8 bases are shared with TRBD1. V lost 4 bases and J lost 2; bases outside the gene matches: 10. Germline assignment: CDR1 SGHRS and CDR2 YFSETQ. The CDR3 totals 16 residues. CDR3 loop: CASSLTGTGTNTEAFF. DNA of the CDR3: TGCGCCAGCAGCCTGACCGGGACAGGAACAAACACTGAAGCTTTCTTT. The whole variable domain, filled in from reference TRBV5-1 and TRBJ1-1, reads KAGVTQTPRYLIKTRGQQVTLSCSPISGHRSVSWYQQTPGQGLQFLFEYFSETQRNKGNFPGRFSGRQFSNSRSEMNVSTLELGDSALYLCASSLTGTGTNTEAFFGQGTRLTVV.

This clonotype was seen more than once but under ten times. The V and J genes are TRBV28 and TRBJ2-7; tentative D call: TRBD2 (6 bases). This CDR3 has 15 residues. The V gene's germline CDR1 is MDHEN and CDR2 SYDVKM. V was pared by 6 bases and J by 4 bases, with 19 bases between. This CDR3 is CASSRGLEPTYEQYF. The CDR3 DNA reads as TGTGCCAGCAGCCGGGGACTCGAGCCGACATACGAGCAGTACTTC.

The V and J genes are TRBV7-2 and TRBJ2-7; the D gene is possibly TRBD2 (6 bases). V was clipped by 5 bases and J by 7 bases, with 15 bases between them. The CDR3 covers 13 residues. Germline V lookup: CDR1 SGHTA, CDR2 FQGNSA. CDR3 protein: CASSGVEGREQYF. CDR3 in DNA: TGTGCCAGCAGCGGGGTAGAGGGGAGGGAGCAGTACTTC.

This clonotype has at least ten counts. This chain joins TRBV12-3 or TRBV12-4 and TRBJ2-1; D remains unclear. CDR3 size: 11 residues. Trimming cost V 4 bases and J 12 bases, with 10 bases left between them. The CDR3 is CASSSGLVQFF. The CDR3 region has the DNA TGTGCCAGCAGTTCCGGCTTGGTGCAGTTCTTC.

This clonotype was seen many times. This chain links TRBV6-1 with TRBJ2-1; 9 bases agree with TRBD2. The germline V gene has CDR1 MNHNS and CDR2 SASEGT. This CDR3 region has 18 residues. The J segment lost 4 bases and the V segment lost 0 bases, leaving 10 bases of the junction unmatched. CDR3 amino acids: CASSEALPAGGPYNEQFF. CDR3 DNA sequence: TGTGCCAGCAGTGAAGCGCTTCCAGCGGGAGGTCCTTACAATGAGCAGTTCTTC.

V gene TRBV29-1 combines with J gene TRBJ2-1, with D perhaps matching TRBD1 (8 bases). This CDR3 spans 13 amino acids. With 3 bases removed from V and 7 bases from J, the gap between germline ends came to 13 bases. The V gene's germline CDR1 is SQVTM and CDR2 ANQGSEA. The CDR3 DNA reads TGCAGCGTTGATGGACAGGGAGGGAATGAGCAGTTCTTC. Translation: CSVDGQGGNEQFF.

This clonotype appeared many times. The chain carries TRBV28 and TRBJ1-6; D not certain. V lost 2 bases, J lost 2 bases, and 10 bases lay in between. The CDR3 has 16 amino acids. The germline gives CDR1 MDHEN, CDR2 SYDVKM. The CDR3: CASSLSAVTYNSPLHF. The CDR3 region has the DNA TGTGCCAGCAGTTTAAGTGCAGTGACCTATAATTCACCCCTCCACTTT.

On this clonotype itself: This CDR3 fails to terminate in the conserved phenylalanine or tryptophan, so it likely reflects a read error. V and J are TRBV7-3 and TRBJ1-1; D gene ambiguous. From germline, CDR1 is SGHTA and CDR2 FQGTGA. Trimming removed 2 bases at V and 6 bases at J, with 4 bases between. This CDR3 contains 11 residues. The CDR3 region has the DNA TGTGCCAGCAGCTTAGGTTCTGAAGCTTTCATT. Translation gives CASSLGSEAFI.